The present TCR beta chain was sequenced within a study of Ad26.COV2.S vaccination and SARS-CoV-2 variants. Study background: Ad26.COV2.S arm of COV1001 included the donor. Donor got 5x10^10 or 1x10^11 viral particles of Ad26.COV2.S.

Treatment given: around 19 received Ad26.COV2.S at low or high dose, single or two shots; about 5 received placebo; per-sample allocation not given. All samples were drawn on day 63, counting from the first vaccine or placebo injection. A word on this clone: Its antigen remains unidentified.

The data were produced by immunoSEQ multiplex PCR, yet TCRdb's version contains in-frame clones alone and is incomplete. The sample shows fewer than 600,000 clones, approximately 90% of them seen only once. Points from the study as a whole: Those who received vaccine or placebo ended up with similar non-spike TCR breadth.

The specimen comprised peripheral blood, sampled in a trial of Ad26.COV2.S vaccine versus placebo. This sequence was found in a person aged 18-65 years who received the Ad26.COV2.S COVID-19 vaccine or a placebo.

The CDR3, as DNA: TGCGCCAGCAGCTCACCAATGGGGGGGTACGAGCAGTACTTC. It is translated as CASSSPMGGYEQYF. The chain employs TRBV5-1 and TRBJ2-7; 7 nucleotides line up with TRBD2. This CDR3 contains 14 residues. V was clipped by 3 bases and J by 4 bases; unmatched bases: 7. Germline V CDR1 and CDR2: SGHRS, YFSETQ. The full variable domain, with the rest looked up from reference TRBV5-1 and TRBJ2-7, is KAGVTQTPRYLIKTRGQQVTLSCSPISGHRSVSWYQQTPGQGLQFLFEYFSETQRNKGNFPGRFSGRQFSNSRSEMNVSTLELGDSALYLCASSSPMGGYEQYFGPGTRLTVT.